This T cell receptor beta chain was sequenced for a study of stem cell transplantation in POMP-related autoinflammatory disease. Across the whole study: Pre-transplant patients had naive-skewed CD4+ T cells and few CD8+ T cells. DNA chimerism showed 100% graft donor engraftment of neutrophils and platelets through one year. Overall study results and limits: Fewer unique TRB V-J gene pairings were identified in patients with PRAID.

CDR1 SGHRS and CDR2 YFSETQ come from the germline V gene. This CDR3 has 15 residues. V lost 2 bases and J lost 7; bases outside the gene matches: 10. TCRdb's table, derived via immunoSEQ multiplex PCR, lists solely in-frame clones and lacks some. The table shows some 65,000 clones, with roughly 88% occurring only once. This clone occurred once. Its cognate antigen is unknown. This chain joins TRBV5-1 and TRBJ1-1, with 8 positions matching TRBD1. The source of this sequence is a human patient with POMP-related autoinflammation and immune dysregulation (PRAID). The graft donor may have contributed some T cells. The starting material was CD4+ T cells from PBMCs, obtained after stem cell transplantation. The CDR3 bases are TGCGCCAGCAGCTTCTGGTTCGGGACAGGACGTGAAGCTTTCTTT. It specifies CASSFWFGTGREAFF. Based on the CDR3 plus reference TRBV5-1 and TRBJ1-1, the full variable domain is KAGVTQTPRYLIKTRGQQVTLSCSPISGHRSVSWYQQTPGQGLQFLFEYFSETQRNKGNFPGRFSGRQFSNSRSEMNVSTLELGDSALYLCASSFWFGTGREAFFGQGTRLTVV.